This TCR beta chain was obtained from a study of OX40 agonist ivuxolimab in advanced cancers. Across the study: Ivuxolimab, which is an agonistic anti-OX40 (CD134) antibody, was administered to the patients. Averaging about 60 years in age, with a range of roughly 20 to 80, the cohort was about 86% male. Study results and limitations: Doses of 0.1 to 3.0 mg/kg were accompanied by clonal expansion of CD4+ and CD8+ blood T cells by week 6.

The CDR3 totals 13 residues. V was shortened by 9 bases and J by 5 bases, with 14 bases between the two germline ends. Germline values: CDR1 MNHEY, CDR2 SMNVEV (reference sequence). Assay used: immunoSEQ multiplex PCR; TCRdb lists only in-frame clones, some missing. Of 85,000 to 100,000 clones listed, 91% are singletons. Notes on this clone: Its antigen remains unidentified.

The sequences come from CD4+ or CD8+ T cells sorted from blood, collected in a trial of the OX40 agonist ivuxolimab. This sequence originates from an adult with an advanced solid tumor such as melanoma, head and neck, liver or kidney cancer. V gene TRBV27 combines with J gene TRBJ2-1; unclear D gene. The CDR3 sequence is CASWTPLNNEQFF. In DNA, the CDR3 is TGTGCCAGTTGGACCCCGCTGAACAATGAGCAGTTCTTC.